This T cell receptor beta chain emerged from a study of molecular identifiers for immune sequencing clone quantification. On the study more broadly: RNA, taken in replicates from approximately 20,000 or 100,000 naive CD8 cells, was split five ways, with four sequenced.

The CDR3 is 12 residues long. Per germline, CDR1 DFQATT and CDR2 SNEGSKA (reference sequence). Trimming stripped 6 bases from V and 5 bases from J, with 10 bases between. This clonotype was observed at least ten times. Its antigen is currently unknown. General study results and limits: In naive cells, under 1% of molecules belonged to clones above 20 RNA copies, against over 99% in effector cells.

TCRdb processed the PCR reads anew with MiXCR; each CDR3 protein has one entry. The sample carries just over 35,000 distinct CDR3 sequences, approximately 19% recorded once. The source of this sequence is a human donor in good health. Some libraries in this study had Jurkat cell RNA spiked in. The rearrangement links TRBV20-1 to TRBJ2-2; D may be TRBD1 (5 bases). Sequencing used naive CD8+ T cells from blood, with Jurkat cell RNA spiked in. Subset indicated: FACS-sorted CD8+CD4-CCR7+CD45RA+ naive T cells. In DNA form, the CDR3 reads TGCAGTGCCCAGGGTCAGACCGGGGAGCTGTTTTTT. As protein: CSAQGQTGELFF.